Listed below are T cell receptor beta chains from one sample, sequenced in a study of CD8 T cells in ankylosing spondylitis. One entry per CDR3 protein, called by TCRdb with MiXCR from the 5' RACE reads. The sample consists of a few hundred thousand distinct CDR3 sequences, more than 20% of them appearing once. Sequencing was carried out using blood, either unsorted or a sorted T cell fraction (not recorded which). All receptors come from a male donor with ankylosing spondylitis. The CDR3 runs from the conserved cysteine through the conserved F or W. A D gene is named only where the DNA matches it firmly. Some rows have no size entry. The others give once, few or many, or a class for an expanded clone.

j_gene	abundance	len	d_gene	v_gene	CDR3aa	CDR3nt
TRBJ2-6	NA	16	NA	TRBV7-3	CASSPGRTSGANVLTF	TGTGCCAGCAGCCCTGGACGGACCTCTGGGGCCAACGTCCTGACTTTC
TRBJ2-4	NA	15	NA	TRBV6-2/TRBV6-3	CASSQRGRLLNIQYF	TGTGCCAGCAGTCAACGAGGCCGCCTCTTAAACATTCAGTACTTC
TRBJ2-7	few	13	NA	TRBV6-1	CASTGVVVHEQYF	TGTGCCAGCACCGGGGTTGTAGTCCACGAGCAGTACTTC
TRBJ2-1	NA	17	TRBD2	TRBV10-1	CASSNTGTSGLYNEQFF	TGCGCCAGCAGTAATACCGGGACTAGCGGGCTCTACAATGAGCAGTTCTTC
TRBJ1-6	NA	13	NA	TRBV12-3/TRBV12-4	CASSLGTSSPLHF	TGTGCCAGCAGTCTCGGGACTTCTTCACCCCTCCACTTT
TRBJ2-3	NA	15	NA	TRBV5-1	CASSRRDGGIDTQYF	TGCGCCAGCAGCAGAAGGGATGGCGGAATAGATACGCAGTATTTT
TRBJ1-3	few	17	NA	TRBV29-1	CSVANPWGSSGSNTIYF	TGCAGCGTCGCCAACCCCTGGGGGTCCTCGGGGAGTAACACCATATATTTT
TRBJ2-1	NA	18	NA	TRBV9	CASSVDTSVLFRNNEQFF	TGTGCCAGCAGCGTAGACACTTCCGTACTATTTCGAAACAATGAGCAGTTCTTC
TRBJ2-7	NA	13	NA	TRBV12-3/TRBV12-4	CASPPTGYYEQYF	TGTGCCAGCCCCCCAACAGGCTACTACGAGCAGTACTTC
TRBJ2-1	few	15	TRBD2	TRBV5-1	CASSLAAGERYEQFF	TGCGCCAGCAGCTTAGCGGCGGGAGAACGTTATGAGCAGTTCTTC
TRBJ2-7	NA	16	NA	TRBV18	CASSDRTGRGSYEQYF	TGTGCCAGCTCAGACCGGACTGGCAGAGGGTCCTACGAGCAGTACTTC
TRBJ2-5	few	17	TRBD1	TRBV12-3/TRBV12-4	CASSLVSGQGLQETQYF	TGTGCCAGCAGTTTAGTTTCGGGACAGGGCTTGCAAGAGACCCAGTACTTC
TRBJ2-1	NA	14	NA	TRBV20-1	CSSTRDWEDNEQFF	TGCAGTTCCACCCGGGACTGGGAAGACAATGAGCAGTTCTTC
TRBJ2-6	few	15	NA	TRBV20-1	CSARAQPSGANVLTF	TGCAGTGCTAGAGCCCAGCCCTCTGGGGCCAACGTCCTGACTTTC
TRBJ2-2	few	13	TRBD1	TRBV7-9	CASRRQGSGELFF	TGTGCCAGCAGGCGACAGGGGTCCGGGGAGCTGTTTTTT
TRBJ2-2	few	14	NA	TRBV19	CASSGSASTGELFF	TGTGCCAGTAGCGGGAGTGCGAGCACCGGGGAGCTGTTTTTT
TRBJ2-1	many	14	NA	TRBV20-1	CSAPRDGSYNEQFF	TGCAGTGCTCCCCGGGACGGATCCTACAATGAGCAGTTCTTC
TRBJ2-1	NA	12	NA	TRBV14	CASSQATGKQFF	TGTGCCAGCAGCCAAGCAACCGGGAAACAGTTCTTC
TRBJ2-1	many	15	NA	TRBV7-3	CASSSGTDSYNEQFF	TGTGCCAGCAGCTCCGGGACTGACTCCTACAATGAGCAGTTCTTC
TRBJ2-7	few	13	NA	TRBV4-2	CASSQVQVGEQYF	TGTGCCAGCAGCCAAGTACAGGTTGGCGAGCAGTACTTC
TRBJ2-7	few	14	TRBD1	TRBV27	CASRGQGIAYEQYF	TGTGCCAGCAGGGGACAGGGGATAGCCTACGAGCAGTACTTC
TRBJ2-2	many	16	NA	TRBV5-1	CASSLALNEGTGELFF	TGCGCCAGCAGCTTGGCCTTGAATGAGGGGACCGGGGAGCTGTTTTTT
TRBJ2-1	few	13	TRBD2	TRBV7-3	CASSFGGGEEQFF	TGTGCCAGCAGCTTCGGGGGGGGAGAGGAGCAGTTCTTC
TRBJ2-7	NA	15	TRBD1	TRBV19	CASSIGQGWSYEQYF	TGTGCCAGTAGTATAGGACAGGGCTGGTCCTACGAGCAGTACTTC
TRBJ1-6	few	15	NA	TRBV6-1	CASRSPRTSSSPLHF	TGTGCCAGCAGATCCCCCCGGACATCGAGTTCACCCCTCCACTTT
TRBJ2-1	few	19	TRBD2	TRBV6-2/TRBV6-3	CASSYKVLAGRASYNEQFF	TGTGCCAGCAGTTACAAAGTGTTAGCGGGGAGGGCCTCCTACAATGAGCAGTTCTTC
TRBJ2-1	few	14	TRBD2	TRBV18	CASSPTSGYNEQFF	TGTGCCAGCTCACCGACTAGCGGATACAATGAGCAGTTCTTC
TRBJ1-5	NA	14	NA	TRBV30	CAWSVRGFNQPQHF	TGTGCCTGGAGTGTAAGGGGGTTCAATCAGCCCCAGCATTTT
TRBJ2-7	NA	15	NA	TRBV5-1	CASSDIRGGTYEQYF	TGCGCCAGCAGCGACATAAGGGGTGGAACCTACGAGCAGTACTTC
TRBJ2-1	NA	14	NA	TRBV7-9	CASSLEAELGEQFF	TGTGCCAGCAGCTTAGAGGCCGAGTTGGGTGAGCAGTTCTTC
TRBJ2-1	once	15	TRBD2	TRBV9	CASSVEASGKNEQFF	TGTGCCAGCAGCGTAGAGGCTAGCGGGAAAAATGAGCAGTTCTTC
TRBJ2-7	NA	15	NA	TRBV5-1	CASRAGPDNSYEQYF	TGCGCCAGCAGGGCAGGGCCCGACAACTCCTACGAGCAGTACTTC
TRBJ2-3	few	15	TRBD2	TRBV20-1	CSARGLALGTDTQYF	TGCAGTGCTAGAGGACTAGCTTTGGGTACAGATACGCAGTATTTT
TRBJ1-5	few	15	NA	TRBV20-1	CSASRTAYSNQPQHF	TGCAGTGCTAGTAGGACAGCGTATAGCAATCAGCCCCAGCATTTT
TRBJ1-1	NA	13	NA	TRBV7-2	CASSLAPRTEAFF	TGTGCCAGCAGCTTAGCTCCTAGGACTGAAGCTTTCTTT
TRBJ2-2	NA	14	NA	TRBV7-2	CASSSGFLTGELFF	TGTGCCAGCAGCTCCGGGTTTCTCACCGGGGAGCTGTTTTTT
TRBJ2-7	NA	13	NA	TRBV20-1	CSARDPGRNEQYF	TGCAGTGCTAGAGATCCAGGGAGGAACGAGCAGTACTTC
TRBJ2-1	NA	14	NA	TRBV20-1	CSAGAGPYPNEQFF	TGCAGTGCTGGGGCCGGACCTTACCCCAATGAGCAGTTCTTC
TRBJ2-7	NA	15	TRBD2	TRBV27	CASSVWVAGSYEQYF	TGTGCCAGCAGTGTCTGGGTAGCGGGTTCCTACGAGCAGTACTTC
TRBJ1-4	NA	15	NA	TRBV18	CASSPSGASNEKLFF	TGTGCCAGCTCACCATCAGGAGCTTCTAATGAAAAACTGTTTTTT